This is a list of T cell receptor beta chains from one sample in a study of blood T cell repertoires in COVID-19. The assay was immunoSEQ multiplex PCR, and TCRdb's table has in-frame clones only and misses some. The data hold some 100,000 clones, with around four fifths observed a single time. Source material: peripheral blood. The receptors were sampled from a woman in her seventies with active or convalescent COVID-19. Both conserved end residues are part of each CDR3. A D gene is named only where the DNA matches it firmly. The listing skips clone size in some rows; elsewhere it reads once, few, many or a size class.

v_call	d_call	j_call	clone_size	cdr3_nt	cdr3_aa
TRBV5-1	-	TRBJ1-2	-	TGCGCCAGCAGCTTGGACACTAACTATGGCTACACCTTC	CASSLDTNYGYTF
TRBV3-1/TRBV3-2	-	TRBJ1-6	once	TGTGCCAGCCAGGGTAGCGGAGTGGGGCCCCTCCACTTT	CASQGSGVGPLHF
TRBV5-8	TRBD1	TRBJ2-2	-	TGTGCCAGCATCCGGACAGGGGCCGTTGGCACCGGGGAGCTGTTTTTT	CASIRTGAVGTGELFF
TRBV6-5	-	TRBJ1-1	-	TGTGCCAGCGATGAGGGGGGGGGTTACACTGAAGCTTTCTTT	CASDEGGGYTEAFF
TRBV19	TRBD2	TRBJ2-5	-	TGTGCCAGTAGTATGGGGACTAGCCCAGAGACCCAGTACTTC	CASSMGTSPETQYF
TRBV19	-	TRBJ1-3	-	TGTGCCAGTAGCCCCGGACTGATCTCTGGAAACACCATATATTTT	CASSPGLISGNTIYF
TRBV27	-	TRBJ1-1	-	TGTGCCAGCAGTTTTCTAATGACTGGGGGGACTGAAGCTTTCTTT	CASSFLMTGGTEAFF
TRBV5-1	-	TRBJ2-5	-	TGCGCCAGCAGCTTACAGGGCCCGGAGACCCAGTACTTC	CASSLQGPETQYF
TRBV6-2/TRBV6-3	-	TRBJ2-1	-	TGTGCCAGCAGTTACTCGGGGGGTGAGCAGTTCTTC	CASSYSGGEQFF
TRBV4-2	TRBD1	TRBJ1-4	-	TGTGCCAGCACCCCCAAGGGGACAGGGGATGAAAAACTGTTTTTT	CASTPKGTGDEKLFF
TRBV11-2	-	TRBJ1-6	-	TGTGCCAGCAGCTTATTTAGGGCTGTAGGTCAGGGGCGGAATTCACCCCTCCACTTT	CASSLFRAVGQGRNSPLHF
TRBV19	-	TRBJ1-3	-	TGTGCCAGTAAGAAGTTTATCTATGCTGGAAACACCATATATTTT	CASKKFIYAGNTIYF
TRBV29-1	TRBD1	TRBJ1-4	-	TGCAGCGTGGATACAGGGGGCGCGGGTGAAAAACTGTTTTTT	CSVDTGGAGEKLFF
TRBV6-1	-	TRBJ1-2	few	TGTGCCAGCAGTGAAGTTGCCAAAGGGAGGGACGGCTACACCTTC	CASSEVAKGRDGYTF
TRBV2	-	TRBJ2-5	-	TGTGCCAGCCTTGCGGGTTACGGGGAGACCCAGTACTTC	CASLAGYGETQYF
TRBV27	TRBD1	TRBJ2-1	-	TGTGCCAGCAGTCGGACAGGGATGGGGTGGGGCGAGCAGTTCTTC	CASSRTGMGWGEQFF
TRBV6-5	-	TRBJ2-3	-	TGTGCCAGCAGTTACAGTTGGGGGCTGACAGATACGCAGTATTTT	CASSYSWGLTDTQYF
TRBV6-2/TRBV6-3	-	TRBJ2-5	once	TGTGCCAGCAGTTACCTAGGCCATCAAGAGACCCAGTACTTC	CASSYLGHQETQYF
TRBV5-1	TRBD1	TRBJ1-2	-	TGCGCCAGCAGCTTGACAGGACAGGGGGATGGCTACACCTTC	CASSLTGQGDGYTF
TRBV23-1	TRBD1	TRBJ2-7	-	TGCGCCAGCAGTCACCAAAACCCTAACGCGGACAGGGTAGATTACGAGCAGTACTTC	CASSHQNPNADRVDYEQYF
TRBV5-4	-	TRBJ2-4	-	TGTGCCAGCAGCCCACTTGGGCAGGGGACAAACATTCAGTACTTC	CASSPLGQGTNIQYF
TRBV19	-	TRBJ2-3	once	TGTGCCAGTAGTCCCAGGACTTCACGAGTCCCAGATACGCAGTATTTT	CASSPRTSRVPDTQYF
TRBV29-1	-	TRBJ2-7	few	TGCAGCGTTCGCAGTTCAGGGGTTGGGCAGTACTTC	CSVRSSGVGQYF
TRBV27	TRBD2	TRBJ2-7	-	TGTGCCAGCAGTCCCGCTGCAGCGGGGGGTACCTACGAGCAGTACTTC	CASSPAAAGGTYEQYF
TRBV27	TRBD1	TRBJ1-2	-	TGTGCCAGTCGGACAGGGGTAGGGGTTGGCTACACCTTC	CASRTGVGVGYTF
TRBV7-2	TRBD1	TRBJ1-1	-	TGTGCCAGCAGCTTAGCTGGGACAGGGCTGAACACTGAAGCTTTCTTT	CASSLAGTGLNTEAFF
TRBV4-2	-	TRBJ1-5	-	TGTGCCAGCAGCCAAGATGTCGGGGGAGCCGTAAGGAGTCAGCCCCAGCATTTT	CASSQDVGGAVRSQPQHF
TRBV18	-	TRBJ2-5	-	TGTGCCAGCTCGCGGTCGACGGGGGTCCAAGAGACCCAGTACTTC	CASSRSTGVQETQYF
TRBV18	-	TRBJ1-2	-	TGTGCCAGCTCACCACCCACGGGGGGCACCTATGGCTACACCTTC	CASSPPTGGTYGYTF
TRBV4-1	-	TRBJ1-6	once	TGCGCCAGCAGCCGTCAGGGTGACGATAATTCACCCCTCCACTTT	CASSRQGDDNSPLHF
TRBV28	-	TRBJ1-1	-	TGTGCCAGCATTGAGAACAGGGTTCGGGGCACTGAAGCTTTCTTT	CASIENRVRGTEAFF
TRBV6-5	TRBD1	TRBJ2-7	once	TGTGCCAGCAGTTACCGGGACAGTTCCTACGAGCAGTACTTC	CASSYRDSSYEQYF
TRBV7-9	-	TRBJ2-2	-	TGTGCCAGCAGCTCCGGGTCCCGGCGTGCCGGGGAGCTGTTTTTT	CASSSGSRRAGELFF
TRBV6-2/TRBV6-3	TRBD1	TRBJ2-1	-	TGTGCCAGCAGTTACGCCCGGGACAGGGGAAATCCTGTCTCCTACAATGAGCAGTTCTTC	CASSYARDRGNPVSYNEQFF
TRBV2	-	TRBJ1-4	-	TGTGCCAGCAGTGTGGGGAGGGGTGAGGAAAAACTGTTTTTT	CASSVGRGEEKLFF
TRBV6-5	TRBD1	TRBJ1-5	-	TGTGCCAGCAGACGACGCCAGGGGGCGCATCAGCCCCAGCATTTT	CASRRRQGAHQPQHF
TRBV5-1	TRBD1	TRBJ1-4	-	TGCGCCAGCAGCACCGGGACAGGGGAATTTAATGAAAAACTGTTTTTT	CASSTGTGEFNEKLFF
TRBV16	TRBD1	TRBJ1-5	-	TGTGCCAGCAGCCAATCCGGGACAGGTGGGCAGCCCCAGCATTTT	CASSQSGTGGQPQHF
TRBV3-1/TRBV3-2	TRBD1	TRBJ2-7	-	TGTGCCAGCAGCCTCGGGACAGGGGGCGGATTGCTCGAGCAGTACTTC	CASSLGTGGGLLEQYF
TRBV25-1	-	TRBJ2-1	-	TGTGCCAGCAGTCTGGCAGGGATTAGGGATGAGCAGTTCTTC	CASSLAGIRDEQFF
TRBV29-1	TRBD2	TRBJ2-5	-	TGCAGCGTTGATTTCGTAGCGGGGGGTTCGGCGGAGACCCAGTACTTC	CSVDFVAGGSAETQYF
TRBV28	TRBD1	TRBJ1-6	-	TGTGCCAGCAGTGCTTCCCCGACAGGGAGTCTTGATTCACCCCTCCACTTT	CASSASPTGSLDSPLHF
TRBV10-3	TRBD1	TRBJ2-1	-	TGTGCCATCAGTGATTTCCCGGACAGGGGCTCTTACAATGAGCAGTTCTTC	CAISDFPDRGSYNEQFF
TRBV14	-	TRBJ1-1	-	TGTGCCAGCAGCCAAGATGGACTGGTGTACACTGAAGCTTTCTTT	CASSQDGLVYTEAFF
TRBV7-2	-	TRBJ2-2	-	TGTGCCAGCAGCTTAAGGCAGGTGACGAACACCGGGGAGCTGTTTTTT	CASSLRQVTNTGELFF
TRBV5-4	-	TRBJ1-1	-	TGTGCCAGCAGCTTCCTAAACACTGAAGCTTTCTTT	CASSFLNTEAFF